This T cell receptor beta chain stems from a study of cytomegalovirus exposure and HLA in healthy donors. The CDR3 loop spans 12 amino acids. V shed 8 bases and J 3 bases; nucleotides not matched to a gene: 3. CDR1 and CDR2 (germline): SNHLY, FYNNEI. PCR primers comprised 60 Vbeta and 13 Jbeta primers. Clones were read by immunoSEQ multiplex PCR, and TCRdb kept only the in-frame ones, dropping some. Of tens of thousands of clones listed, less than 80% are singletons. The clonotype originates from a man aged 30-40 years in good health and CMV-seronegative. The source material was PBMCs. The V and J genes are TRBV2 and TRBJ2-5; 7 nucleotides line up with TRBD2. The CDR3 DNA reads as TGTGCCAGCTCAAGCGGGGAAGAGACCCAGTACTTC. Protein product: CASSSGEETQYF.